The 9 T cell receptor beta chains listed next were all sequenced from one sample in a study of cytomegalovirus exposure and HLA in healthy donors. Amplification used 60 Vbeta primers and 13 Jbeta primers. The data were produced by immunoSEQ multiplex PCR, yet TCRdb's version contains in-frame clones alone and is incomplete. Here the sample spans 90,000 to 140,000 clones, around four fifths being singletons. What was sequenced was PBMCs. These receptors were taken from a woman in her 40s in good health and CMV-seropositive.

The V gene is TRBV7-9, the J gene TRBJ2-1; 10 positions agree with TRBD2. J was trimmed by 3 bases and V by 5 bases; bases with no gene match: 7. Germline V gene sequence: CDR1 SEHNR, CDR2 FQNEAQ (reference sequence). The CDR3 has 16 residues. CDR3 DNA: TGTGCCAGCAGCGCCAGCGGGGGGGCCCTCTACAATGAGCAGTTCTTC. It is translated as CASSASGGALYNEQFF.

This clone came up a few times. The rearrangement joins TRBV10-2 to TRBJ1-4; D is possibly TRBD1 (5 bases). CDR1 and CDR2 from the germline V gene are WSHSY and SAAADI. The CDR3 length is 13 residues. The V end was cut by 6 bases, the J end by 7 bases, with 12 bases between. The CDR3 DNA follows: TGCGCCAGCAGCCTCTCAGGGCCTGAAAAACTGTTTTTT. Translated: CASSLSGPEKLFF.

This clone turned up a few times. The chain combines TRBV7-8 with TRBJ1-4, with a possible D match to TRBD1 (5 bases). CDR3 length: 15 amino acids. The ends were cut back, 3 bases at V and 3 bases at J, with 11 bases in the middle. From germline, CDR1 is SGHVS and CDR2 FQNEAQ. CDR3 sequence (DNA): TGTGCCAGCAGCTTTGGGGCAGACTCTAATGAAAAACTGTTTTTT. Translated, it gives CASSFGADSNEKLFF.

The chain couples TRBV18 to TRBJ2-7; D might be TRBD2 (7 bases). The CDR3 is 13 amino acids. The V and J ends lost 5 bases and 6 bases respectively, with 14 bases between them. The germline V gene has CDR1 KGHSH and CDR2 LQKENI. The CDR3 DNA sequence: TGTGCCAGCTCATCGCTAGGGGGGGTCGAGCAGTACTTC. Its protein is CASSSLGGVEQYF.

The chain links TRBV4-1 to TRBJ1-5, with D possibly being TRBD1 (5 bases). CDR1 is MGHRA and CDR2 is YSYEKL in the germline V gene. The V and J ends lost 0 bases and 3 bases respectively, with 12 bases between them. The CDR3 covers 16 residues. CDR3 coding DNA: TGCGCCAGCAGCCAAGACAGCAGGGTACCCAATCAGCCCCAGCATTTT. This encodes CASSQDSRVPNQPQHF.

The chain combines TRBV7-9 with TRBJ2-7, with D tentatively TRBD2 (5 bases). From germline, CDR1 is SEHNR and CDR2 FQNEAQ (reference sequence). The CDR3 sequence is 13 residues long. V lost 1 base and J 11 bases, leaving 15 bases between the germline ends. CDR3 nucleotides: TGTGCCAGCAGCTTAGGCGGGCGATTCAAAAAGTACTTC. The encoded protein is CASSLGGRFKKYF. Full variable domain (remainder filled in from reference TRBV7-9 and TRBJ2-7): DTGVSQNPRHKITKRGQNVTFRCDPISEHNRLYWYRQTLGQGPEFLTYFQNEAQLEKSRLLSDRFSAERPKGSFSTLEIQRTEQGDSAMYLCASSLGGRFKKYFGPGTRLTVT.

This clone was seen only once. The chain is built from TRBV28 and TRBJ1-5; 11 nucleotides match TRBD1. Germline V CDR1 and CDR2: MDHEN, SYDVKM. The V segment lost 5 bases and the J segment 5 bases; nucleotides outside the gene matches: 8. This CDR3 is built from 16 residues. The CDR3, as DNA: TGTGCCAGCAGTCCCGGGACAGGGGGTTTCGATCAGCCCCAGCATTTT. Protein product: CASSPGTGGFDQPQHF.

A few counts support this clone. CDR3 DNA sequence: TGTGCCAGCAGCTTACAGGGCGGCCCCTATGGCTACACCTTC. This translates into CASSLQGGPYGYTF. This chain links TRBV7-8 with TRBJ1-2; tentative D call: TRBD1 (5 bases). The CDR3 loop spans 14 amino acids. Trimming left V 2 bases short and J 4 bases short, with 11 bases between. Germline values: CDR1 SGHVS, CDR2 FQNEAQ.

The genes are TRBV4-1 and TRBJ1-1; the D gene is possibly TRBD1 (6 bases). Per germline, CDR1 MGHRA and CDR2 YSYEKL. The CDR3 consists of 15 residues. V was clipped by 1 base and J by 1 base, with 10 bases between them. Here the CDR3 reads CASSQVGHQNTEAFF. The CDR3 DNA is TGCGCCAGCAGCCAAGTGGGACACCAGAACACTGAAGCTTTCTTT.